The next 26 T cell receptor beta chains were all read from a single sample in a study of type 1 regulatory T cells. Study conclusions and caveats: Compared with non-type 1 regulatory T cells, type 1 regulatory T cells showed a more restricted TCR repertoire.

TCRdb re-called the reads with MiXCR, one entry per CDR3 protein. Of 70,000 or so distinct CDR3 sequences in the sample, less than 25% were seen once. These receptors have no identified antigens. The sample comprised cultured type 1 regulatory T (Tr1) cells, either the whole culture or a sorted fraction (not recorded which). The receptors shown here come from a human donor in good health.

This clonotype was seen only a few times. The gene calls are TRBV25-1 and TRBJ2-3; D may be TRBD2 (6 bases). Germline-derived CDR1 and CDR2 are MGHDK and SYGVNS. The CDR3 covers 16 residues. Between the trimmed V and J ends, which lost 6 bases and 0 bases, there was a span of 16 bases. CDR3 region: CASSALAFPSTDTQYF. In DNA, the CDR3 is TGTGCCAGCAGCGCCCTAGCGTTTCCTAGCACAGATACGCAGTATTTT.

This clonotype showed up just a few times. The chain has TRBV5-1 and TRBJ1-1; D uncertain. Deletions cut 4 bases from V and 6 bases from J, with 16 bases between. The CDR3 length is 14 residues. Germline CDR1 SGHRS, CDR2 YFSETQ. CDR3 region: CASSPGAGFAEAFF. For the CDR3, the DNA is TGCGCCAGCAGCCCGGGCGCGGGGTTCGCTGAAGCTTTCTTT.

In this sample, this clonotype turned up a few times. This sequence joins TRBV18 and TRBJ1-5, with 7 bases identical to TRBD1. The CDR3 runs 14 residues. Losses at the gene ends were 4 bases for V and 2 bases for J; bases not matched to a gene: 2. Germline lookup yields CDR1 KGHSH and CDR2 LQKENI. The CDR3 spells CASSQGAGNQPQHF. The CDR3 DNA is TGTGCCAGCTCACAGGGGGCGGGCAATCAGCCCCAGCATTTT.

The J gene is TRBJ2-5, the V gene TRBV6-1, with D possibly being TRBD1 (5 bases). Germline V gene data show CDR1 as MNHNS and CDR2 as SASEGT. The ends were cut back, 1 base at V and 4 bases at J, with 10 bases in the middle. This CDR3 region has 14 residues. The CDR3: CASSEGVGPETQYF. The CDR3 nucleotides are TGTGCCAGCAGTGAAGGCGTGGGGCCAGAGACCCAGTACTTC.

The chain employs TRBV19 and TRBJ2-2, with 7 bases identical to TRBD1. The CDR3 is 15 amino acids. Germline CDR1 is LNHDA and CDR2 is SQIVND (reference sequence). V trimming: 4 bases; J trimming: 1 base; junction bases outside the gene matches: 3. DNA of the CDR3: TGTGCCAGTAGTAGACAGGGTATGAACACCGGGGAGCTGTTTTTT. Its translation: CASSRQGMNTGELFF. Looking up the rest from reference TRBV19 and TRBJ2-2 gives the full variable domain: DGGITQSPKYLFRKEGQNVTLSCEQNLNHDAMYWYRQDPGQGLRLIYYSQIVNDFQKGDIAEGYSVSREKKESFPLTVTSAQKNPTAFYLCASSRQGMNTGELFFGEGSRLTVL.

This clonotype was observed a handful of times. The rearrangement uses TRBV15 and TRBJ1-5; TRBD1 is a possible D gene (6 bases). The ends were cut back, 0 bases at V and 7 bases at J, with 16 bases in the middle. CDR3 length: 16 amino acids. In germline, CDR1 is LNHNV, CDR2 YYDKDF (reference sequence). The CDR3 protein is CATSRELQGRKQPQHF. The CDR3 coding sequence is TGTGCCACCAGCAGAGAACTCCAGGGGCGGAAACAGCCCCAGCATTTT.

There are a few counts of this clonotype. The chain carries TRBV12-3 or TRBV12-4 and TRBJ2-2; D gene ambiguous. The CDR3 consists of 15 residues. The germline V and J ends were trimmed by 2 bases and 0 bases, with 7 bases remaining between them. The CDR3 coding sequence is TGTGCCAGCAGTTTACGGACCGCGAACACCGGGGAGCTGTTTTTT. It is translated as CASSLRTANTGELFF.

CDR3 sequence: CASSSGLSGLAGDNEQFF. For the CDR3, the DNA is TGCGCCAGCAGCTCGGGACTTTCTGGATTAGCGGGAGACAATGAGCAGTTCTTC. The chain links TRBV5-1 to TRBJ2-1; 9 positions agree with TRBD2. The CDR3 has 18 residues. V shed 3 bases, J shed 5 bases, and the junction held 15 bases outside the gene matches. Germline loops: CDR1 SGHRS, CDR2 YFSETQ.

The genes are TRBV7-2 and TRBJ2-3, with TRBD2 matching over 11 bases. Germline CDR1 and CDR2: SGHTA and FQGNSA. CDR3 length equals 16 residues. V lost 5 bases to trimming and J lost 4 bases; unmatched junction nucleotides: 8. This CDR3 is CASSPRTSGRADTQYF. In nucleotides, the CDR3 is TGTGCCAGCAGCCCCAGAACTAGCGGGAGAGCAGATACGCAGTATTTT.

This clonotype appeared a few times. The genes are TRBV29-1 and TRBJ2-7, with D possibly being TRBD1 (6 bases). The CDR3 is 14 amino acids. Looked up from germline, CDR1 is SQVTM and CDR2 is ANQGSEA. V gave up 6 bases and J gave up 6 bases, with 21 bases separating them. The CDR3 here is CSVTRDTAASEQYF. The CDR3 DNA sequence: TGCAGCGTAACCCGGGACACCGCCGCCTCCGAGCAGTACTTC.

This chain links TRBV6-1 with TRBJ1-2; D ambiguous. Germline CDR1 MNHNS, CDR2 SASEGT. With 1 base removed from V and 5 bases from J, the gap between germline ends came to 5 bases. The CDR3 spans 12 residues. In DNA, the CDR3 is TGTGCCAGCAGTGAAGGGACGTATGGCTACACCTTC. Protein product: CASSEGTYGYTF.

Ten or more counts support this clonotype. The chain has TRBV6-6 and TRBJ2-3, with D possibly being TRBD2 (5 bases). Germline loops: CDR1 MNHNY, CDR2 SVGAGI (reference sequence). The CDR3 is made up of 13 amino acids. V lost 7 bases and J 4 bases, leaving 12 bases between the germline ends. CDR3 amino acids: CASMGAGPDTQYF. The CDR3, as DNA: TGTGCCAGCATGGGTGCGGGCCCAGATACGCAGTATTTT.

This clonotype was picked up many times. The rearrangement links TRBV5-1 to TRBJ2-2, with 7 bases matching TRBD1. Germline V gene data show CDR1 as SGHRS and CDR2 as YFSETQ. With V trimmed by 2 bases and J by 0 bases, 4 bases remained unmatched. The CDR3 contains 16 residues. CDR3 DNA sequence: TGCGCCAGCAGCTTAAGGGGGCGAACGAACACCGGGGAGCTGTTTTTT. This encodes CASSLRGRTNTGELFF.

This clonotype was recorded once. The chain joins TRBV20-1 to TRBJ2-1; TRBD2 is a possible D gene (6 bases). There are 12 residues in the CDR3. Germline V CDR1 and CDR2: DFQATT, SNEGSKA (reference sequence). CDR3 protein: CNGDGSLNEQFF. The CDR3 DNA sequence: TGCAATGGCGACGGGAGCTTGAATGAGCAGTTCTTC.

The J gene is TRBJ1-5, the V gene TRBV5-1; no firm D call. This CDR3 contains 15 residues. Per germline, CDR1 SGHRS and CDR2 YFSETQ. V was cut by 1 base and J by 1 base, with 9 bases left in between. The CDR3 spells CASSLSGMSNQPQHF. The CDR3 coding sequence is TGCGCCAGCAGCTTGTCTGGGATGAGCAATCAGCCCCAGCATTTT.

In its sample, this clonotype was seen a few times. The chain joins TRBV3-1 to TRBJ2-3; D perhaps matches TRBD1 (6 bases). CDR1 is LGHDT and CDR2 is YNNKEL in the germline V gene (reference sequence). V lost 5 bases to trimming and J lost 6 bases, with 9 bases between them. The CDR3 loop spans 12 amino acids. CDR3 in amino acids: CASSSTGDTQYF. CDR3 DNA sequence: TGTGCCAGCAGCTCGACAGGCGATACGCAGTATTTT.

This clonotype has more than one count but fewer than ten. The V call is TRBV6-2 or TRBV6-3, the J call TRBJ2-1; D not resolved. From germline, CDR1 is MNHEY and CDR2 SVGEGT. Trimming removed 0 bases from V and 10 bases from J, with 7 bases in between. This CDR3 has 12 residues. DNA of the CDR3: TGTGCCAGCAGTTACTCCCCTCTCGAGCAGTTCTTC. As protein: CASSYSPLEQFF.

On this clonotype: This may be a read error, as it is one base from a much larger clone. The rearrangement links TRBV5-1 to TRBJ1-4; 7 nucleotides align to TRBD1. Germline loops: CDR1 SGHRS, CDR2 YFSETQ. The CDR3 covers 14 residues. The CDR3 sequence: CTSSLTGINEKLFF. CDR3 bases: TGCACCAGCAGCCTGACAGGGATTAATGAAAAACTGTTTTTT.

The CDR3 loop reads CASSLAGANQPQHF. CDR3 coding DNA: TGTGCCAGCAGCTTGGCGGGTGCCAATCAGCCCCAGCATTTT. The chain recombines TRBV5-5 with TRBJ1-5; D is unclear. Between the trimmed V and J ends, which lost 0 bases and 3 bases, there was a span of 7 bases. CDR1 is SGHKS and CDR2 is YYEKEE in the germline V gene (reference sequence). This CDR3 has 14 amino acids.

In DNA form, the CDR3 reads TGCAGTGCCCGAGCTCGAAACTACGAGCAGTACTTC. It is translated as CSARARNYEQYF. The chain joins TRBV20-1 to TRBJ2-7, with D hard to call. Trimming shortened V by 6 bases and J by 3 bases, and 12 bases separated the two germline ends. The CDR3 extends over 12 amino acids. CDR1 DFQATT and CDR2 SNEGSKA come from the germline V gene (reference sequence).

The chain has TRBV6-1 and TRBJ1-1; D is undetermined. The CDR3 runs to 13 residues. In germline, CDR1 is MNHNS, CDR2 SASEGT. Trimming took off 4 bases at V and 6 bases at J, with 12 bases between the two ends. Here the CDR3 reads CASSAGIGAEAFF. The DNA for the CDR3 is TGTGCCAGCAGTGCTGGGATTGGGGCTGAAGCTTTCTTT.

The J gene is TRBJ2-4, the V gene TRBV28; no clear D. Germline V gene data show CDR1 as MDHEN and CDR2 as SYDVKM. The CDR3 covers 14 residues. The V end lost 3 bases, the J end lost 6 bases, and 12 bases lay between the germline ends. CDR3 protein: CASSFSQPGNIQYF. DNA for the CDR3: TGTGCCAGCAGTTTTTCCCAGCCGGGAAACATTCAGTACTTC.

V is TRBV9 and J is TRBJ2-1; D unclear. Germline V gives CDR1 SGDLS, CDR2 YYNGEE. This CDR3 has 15 amino acids. V was cut by 2 bases and J by 0 bases, with 9 bases left in between. The CDR3 nucleotides read TGTGCCAGCAGCGTGGCGTCTAGCTCCTACAATGAGCAGTTCTTC. Amino acid sequence: CASSVASSSYNEQFF.

This chain joins TRBV7-2 and TRBJ2-7, with 8 nucleotides matching TRBD2. The CDR3 length is 16 residues. V shed 1 base and J 1 base; nucleotides not matched to a gene: 6. Looked up from germline, CDR1 is SGHTA and CDR2 is FQGNSA. The CDR3 region is CASSLVASGYSYEQYF. The CDR3 nucleotides are TGTGCCAGCAGCTTAGTGGCTAGCGGGTATTCCTACGAGCAGTACTTC.

The rearrangement uses TRBV5-1 and TRBJ2-2; no definite D call. V lost 3 bases and J 1 base, leaving 10 bases between the germline ends. There are 15 residues in the CDR3. Germline values: CDR1 SGHRS, CDR2 YFSETQ. CDR3 protein: CASSSARLNTGELFF. In nucleotides, the CDR3 is TGCGCCAGCAGCTCCGCCCGATTGAACACCGGGGAGCTGTTTTTT.

This clonotype has more than one count but fewer than ten. The chain is built from TRBV18 and TRBJ2-7; 10 bases align to TRBD1. The trim removed 5 bases at V and 4 bases at J, leaving 11 bases unmatched. The CDR3 runs to 16 residues. Germline V gene lookup returns CDR1 KGHSH and CDR2 LQKENI. As DNA, the CDR3 is TGTGCCAGCTCATCAAGTCCGGGACAGGGGCAATACGAGCAGTACTTC. Translated, it gives CASSSSPGQGQYEQYF.